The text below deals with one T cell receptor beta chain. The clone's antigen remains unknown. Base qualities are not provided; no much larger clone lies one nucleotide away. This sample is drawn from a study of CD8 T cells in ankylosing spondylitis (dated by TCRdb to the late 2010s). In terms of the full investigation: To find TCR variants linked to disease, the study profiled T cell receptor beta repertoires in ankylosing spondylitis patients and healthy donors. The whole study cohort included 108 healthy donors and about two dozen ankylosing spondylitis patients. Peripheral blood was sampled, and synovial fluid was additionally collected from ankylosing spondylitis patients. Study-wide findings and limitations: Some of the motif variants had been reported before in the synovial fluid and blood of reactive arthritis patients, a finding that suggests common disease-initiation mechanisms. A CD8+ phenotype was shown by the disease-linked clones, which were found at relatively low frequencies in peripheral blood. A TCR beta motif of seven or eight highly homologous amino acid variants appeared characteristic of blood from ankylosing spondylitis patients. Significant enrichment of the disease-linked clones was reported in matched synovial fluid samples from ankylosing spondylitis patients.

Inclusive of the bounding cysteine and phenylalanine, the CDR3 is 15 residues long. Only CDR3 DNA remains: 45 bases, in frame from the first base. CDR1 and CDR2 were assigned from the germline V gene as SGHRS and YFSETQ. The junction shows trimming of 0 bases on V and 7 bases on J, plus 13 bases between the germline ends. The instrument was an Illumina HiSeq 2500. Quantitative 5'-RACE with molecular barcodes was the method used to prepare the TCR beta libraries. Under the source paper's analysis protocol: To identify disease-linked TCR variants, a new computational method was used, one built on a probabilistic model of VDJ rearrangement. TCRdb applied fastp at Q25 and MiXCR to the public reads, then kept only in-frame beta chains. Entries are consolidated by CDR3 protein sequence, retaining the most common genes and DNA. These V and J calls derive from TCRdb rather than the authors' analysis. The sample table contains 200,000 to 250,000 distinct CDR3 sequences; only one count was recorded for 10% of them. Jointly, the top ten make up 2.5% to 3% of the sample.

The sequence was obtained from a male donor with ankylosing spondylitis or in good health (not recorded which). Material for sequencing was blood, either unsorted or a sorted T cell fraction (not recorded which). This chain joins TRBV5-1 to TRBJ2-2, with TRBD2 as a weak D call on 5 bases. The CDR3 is CASSLDVPGGGELFF. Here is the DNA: TGCGCCAGCAGCTTGGATGTTCCCGGAGGCGGGGAGCTGTTTTTT.